This entry features one T cell receptor (beta chain) sequence. The study recruited people aged roughly 18 to 100 years across approximately 25 US areas. This sample stems from a study of blood T cell repertoires in COVID-19. Germline V CDR1 and CDR2: LGHDT, YNNKEL (reference sequence). J lost 7 bases, V lost 0 bases, and 7 bases had no gene match. This CDR3 is 16 amino acids long. Clones were sequenced by immunoSEQ multiplex PCR, and TCRdb holds only the in-frame ones, with some missing. Of about 470,000 clones listed, about 85% are singletons. The chain combines TRBV3-1 (or the pseudogene TRBV3-2) with TRBJ2-7; 12 positions match TRBD2. The specimen sequenced was PBMCs or T cells enriched from blood (not recorded which). The receptor comes from a woman younger than 30 who had recovered from COVID-19. The CDR3 nucleotides are TGTGCCAGCAGCCAAGATCTGACTAGCGGGGGTGGAGAGCAGTACTTC. Protein: CASSQDLTSGGGEQYF.